This is a list of T cell receptor beta chains from one sample in a study of spatial heterogeneity in lung cancer. TCRdb passed the 5' RACE reads through MiXCR, listing each CDR3 protein once. The table lists more than 6,500 distinct CDR3 sequences, 5.4% of them singletons. The sample in question was PBMCs, obtained at surgery. The receptors originated from a male donor with early-stage non-small cell lung cancer. The CDR3 runs from the conserved cysteine through the conserved F or W.

TRBV12-3/TRBV12-4	17	TRBJ2-5	CASSWAVRVGAGETQYF
TRBV7-8	14	TRBJ2-7	CASSYFGRADEQYF
TRBV29-1	15	TRBJ2-7	CSVEGREPLGGEQYF
TRBV6-1	15	TRBJ2-5	CASSAVNLGGETQYF
TRBV30	11	TRBJ1-1	CAWREHTEAFF
TRBV29-1	15	TRBJ2-5	CSVEDYGSLKKTQYF
TRBV7-6	14	TRBJ1-1	CASSHGGGVTEAFF
TRBV20-1	10	TRBJ1-2	CSARDYGYTF
TRBV4-1	15	TRBJ1-1	CASSQGDRGRTEAFF
TRBV12-3/TRBV12-4	11	TRBJ2-7	CASSSRQEQYF
TRBV5-1	16	TRBJ2-1	CASSSGLAGAYNEQFF
TRBV7-8	18	TRBJ2-3	CASSLGGPGQGTPDTQYF
TRBV20-1	13	TRBJ2-7	CSARTENSYEQYF
TRBV15	13	TRBJ2-1	CATSRGTYNEQFF
TRBV19	14	TRBJ2-7	CASSAFSGDYEQYF
TRBV4-3	14	TRBJ2-7	CASSQDLAYYEQYF
TRBV29-1	14	TRBJ2-5	CSVGGQAFQETQYF
TRBV5-6	12	TRBJ2-7	CASSEDYYEQYF
TRBV24-1	12	TRBJ2-2	CATRVDGGELFF
TRBV7-9	15	TRBJ2-7	CASSPPSSGRVEQYF
TRBV7-9	16	TRBJ1-1	CASSLRAGQTDTEAFF
TRBV20-1	12	TRBJ2-7	CSARDYKYEQYF
TRBV28	16	TRBJ2-1	CASSYLASRPYNEQFF
TRBV27	15	TRBJ2-7	CASRHSLAGVGEQYF
TRBV11-2	15	TRBJ2-1	CASSLVSSVYNEQFF
TRBV11-2	13	TRBJ1-1	CASRAGARTEAFF
TRBV5-1	16	TRBJ2-5	CASSFVGRAGMGDQYF
TRBV6-5	14	TRBJ2-1	CASSYDRTNNEQFF
TRBV9	11	TRBJ2-1	CASSGHNEQFF
TRBV29-1	13	TRBJ2-1	CSAPGLAGVKQFF
TRBV12-3/TRBV12-4	15	TRBJ2-2	CASSPTSPNTGELFF
TRBV5-1	12	TRBJ2-1	CASTWNAGEQFF
TRBV4-3	15	TRBJ2-7	CASSQGASGLYEQYF
TRBV10-3	14	TRBJ2-1	CAISDLGPGGEQFF
TRBV6-2/TRBV6-3	16	TRBJ2-7	CATARDFGQYIYEQYF
TRBV6-1	13	TRBJ2-7	CASSEGRSSKQYF
TRBV19	16	TRBJ1-4	CASTTPAGIGNEKLFF